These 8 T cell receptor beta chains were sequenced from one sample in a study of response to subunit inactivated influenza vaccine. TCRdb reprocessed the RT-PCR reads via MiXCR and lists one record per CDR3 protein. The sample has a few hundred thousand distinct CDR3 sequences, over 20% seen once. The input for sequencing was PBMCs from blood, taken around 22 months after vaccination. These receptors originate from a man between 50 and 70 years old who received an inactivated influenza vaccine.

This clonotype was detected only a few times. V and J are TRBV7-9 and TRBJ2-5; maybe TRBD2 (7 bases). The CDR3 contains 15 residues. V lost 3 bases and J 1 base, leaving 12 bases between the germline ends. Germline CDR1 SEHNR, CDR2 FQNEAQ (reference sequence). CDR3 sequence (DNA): TGTGCCAGCAGCTTCGACGGGGGGCTCCAAGAGACCCAGTACTTC. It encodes CASSFDGGLQETQYF. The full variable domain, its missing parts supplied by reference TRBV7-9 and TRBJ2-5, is DTGVSQNPRHKITKRGQNVTFRCDPISEHNRLYWYRQTLGQGPEFLTYFQNEAQLEKSRLLSDRFSAERPKGSFSTLEIQRTEQGDSAMYLCASSFDGGLQETQYFGPGTRLLVL.

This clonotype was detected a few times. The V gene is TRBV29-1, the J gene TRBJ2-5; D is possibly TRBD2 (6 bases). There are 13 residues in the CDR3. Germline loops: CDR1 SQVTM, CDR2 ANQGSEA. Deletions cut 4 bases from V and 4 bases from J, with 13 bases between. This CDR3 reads CSVASVVGETQYF. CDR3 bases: TGCAGCGTTGCTAGCGTCGTCGGAGAGACCCAGTACTTC.

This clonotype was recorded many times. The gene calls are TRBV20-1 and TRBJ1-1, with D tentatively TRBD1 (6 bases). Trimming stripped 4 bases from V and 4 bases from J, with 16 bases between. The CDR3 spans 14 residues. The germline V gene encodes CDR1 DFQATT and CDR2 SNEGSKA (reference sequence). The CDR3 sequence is CSAKKGGTGTEAFF. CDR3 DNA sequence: TGCAGTGCTAAAAAAGGGGGGACGGGCACTGAAGCTTTCTTT.

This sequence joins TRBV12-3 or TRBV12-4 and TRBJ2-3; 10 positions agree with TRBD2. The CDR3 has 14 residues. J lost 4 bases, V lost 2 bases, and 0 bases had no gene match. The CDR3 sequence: CASSLTSGADTQYF. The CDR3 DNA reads TGTGCCAGCAGTTTAACTAGCGGGGCAGATACGCAGTATTTT.

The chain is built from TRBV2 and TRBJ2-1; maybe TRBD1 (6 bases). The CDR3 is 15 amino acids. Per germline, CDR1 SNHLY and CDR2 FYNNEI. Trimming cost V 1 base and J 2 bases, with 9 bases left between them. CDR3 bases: TGTGCCAGCAGTGAAGACAGACAGGCCTACAATGAGCAGTTCTTC. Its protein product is CASSEDRQAYNEQFF. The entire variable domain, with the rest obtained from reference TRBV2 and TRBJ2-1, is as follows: EPEVTQTPSHQVTQMGQEVILRCVPISNHLYFYWYRQILGQKVEFLVSFYNNEISEKSEIFDDQFSVERPDGSNFTLKIRSTKLEDSAMYFCASSEDRQAYNEQFFGPGTRLTVL.

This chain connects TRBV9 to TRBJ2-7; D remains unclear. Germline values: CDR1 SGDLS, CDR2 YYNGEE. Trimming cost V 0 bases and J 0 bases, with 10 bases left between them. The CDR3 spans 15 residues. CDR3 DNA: TGTGCCAGCAGCGTAGGTGGCTCACGCTCCTACGAGCAGTACTTC. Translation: CASSVGGSRSYEQYF. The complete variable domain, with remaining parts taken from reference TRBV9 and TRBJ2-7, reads DSGVTQTPKHLITATGQRVTLRCSPRSGDLSVYWYQQSLDQGLQFLIQYYNGEERAKGNILERFSAQQFPDLHSELNLSSLELGDSALYFCASSVGGSRSYEQYFGPGTRLTVT.

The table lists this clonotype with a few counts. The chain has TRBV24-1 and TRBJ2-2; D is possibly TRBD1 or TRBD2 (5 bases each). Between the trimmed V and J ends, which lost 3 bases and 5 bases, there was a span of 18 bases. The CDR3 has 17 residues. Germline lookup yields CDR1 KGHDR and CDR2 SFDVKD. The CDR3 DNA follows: TGTGCCACCAGTGATCACCCCGGGACCCTCTTAACCGGGGAGCTGTTTTTT. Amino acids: CATSDHPGTLLTGELFF.

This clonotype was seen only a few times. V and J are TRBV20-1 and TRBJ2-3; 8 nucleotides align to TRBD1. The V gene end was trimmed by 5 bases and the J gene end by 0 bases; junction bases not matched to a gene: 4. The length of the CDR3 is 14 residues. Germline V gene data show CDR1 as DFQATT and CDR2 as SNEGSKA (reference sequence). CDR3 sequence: CSASRGPSTDTQYF. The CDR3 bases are TGCAGTGCTTCCAGGGGGCCTAGCACAGATACGCAGTATTTT.